Here is one T cell receptor beta chain with its context. The antigen is not known. This entry is derived from a study of T-cell memory formation after mild COVID-19. Looking at the study overall: Among the donors, TCR clusters were largely specific to each donor. General study points: Most CD4+ clones that shrank were in CM and EM, while CD8+ ones turned up in EMRA. That cross-reactive memory joined was suggested by some responding clones appearing in pre-infection memory.

A 5'RACE reaction primed in the constant segment made cDNA libraries of TCR alpha and TCR beta, and these carried sample barcodes and UMIs. TCRdb reprocessed the 5' RACE reads via MiXCR and lists one record per CDR3 protein. The sample includes some 180,000 distinct CDR3 sequences, 13% of them seen just once. The TCR was taken from a man younger than 30 who had mild COVID-19 (a few samples of this study predate the infection). Cell type and time point are not known. The material sequenced was PBMCs or a T cell subset sorted from them (not recorded which).

CDR3 nucleotides: TGTGCCAGCAGACCCGACAGGGTGGAGAACACCGGGGAGCTGTTTTTT. This codes for CASRPDRVENTGELFF. The chain joins TRBV6-2 or TRBV6-3 to TRBJ2-2; TRBD1 matches 7 bases. V shed 6 bases and J 1 base; nucleotides not matched to a gene: 8. The germline V gene encodes CDR1 MNHEY and CDR2 SVGEGT. This CDR3 is built from 16 residues.